The 6 T cell receptor beta chains presented below share a single source sample, sequenced in a study of cytomegalovirus exposure and HLA in healthy donors. A multiplex PCR was run with 60 Vbeta primers and 13 Jbeta primers. The table came from immunoSEQ multiplex PCR; TCRdb's copy has only in-frame clones and leaves some out. The top ten hold about 6.7% of the sample, which has 150,000 or so clones, roughly 80% seen once. Specimen: PBMCs. These receptors were collected from a woman between 40 and 55 years old in good health and CMV-seropositive.

Written as DNA, the CDR3 is TGTGCCAGCAGCTTGGAAGGGCGGGTCGGAAACGAGCAGTACTTC. This sequence encodes CASSLEGRVGNEQYF. The V call is TRBV7-9, the J call TRBJ2-7; TRBD2 might be the D (5 bases). The CDR3 has 15 amino acids. The germline V gene encodes CDR1 SEHNR and CDR2 FQNEAQ (reference sequence). V dropped 3 bases and J dropped 5 bases, with 17 bases sitting between them.

This chain connects TRBV7-7 to TRBJ2-1; D possibly corresponds to TRBD2 (6 bases). The germline V gene encodes CDR1 SSHAT and CDR2 FNYEAQ (reference sequence). Trimming shortened V by 1 base and J by 4 bases, and 11 bases separated the two germline ends. The CDR3 length is 15 residues. Here the CDR3 DNA reads TGTGCCAGCAGCTTAGATAGGGGAGGATACAATGAGCAGTTCTTC. This encodes CASSLDRGGYNEQFF.

V gene TRBV29-1 combines with J gene TRBJ2-5, with TRBD2 matching 8 bases. The J call may be faulty, since TRBJ2-7 better matches the DNA end. CDR1 is SQVTM, CDR2 ANQGSEA, per germline. The CDR3 loop spans 17 amino acids. This CDR3 is CSVAASGTSGTTYEQYF. The CDR3 nucleotides read TGCAGCGTTGCCGCCTCCGGGACTAGTGGAACCACCTACGAGCAGTACTTC.

The V gene is TRBV2, the J gene TRBJ1-5, with D possibly being TRBD1 (5 bases). The length of the CDR3 is 14 residues. Trimming took 6 bases from V and 6 from J, leaving 15 bases between them. Germline assignment: CDR1 SNHLY and CDR2 FYNNEI. CDR3 in amino acids: CASRFLGGIQPQHF. CDR3 DNA sequence: TGTGCCAGCAGATTCCTCGGGGGGATTCAGCCCCAGCATTTT.

CDR3 coding DNA: TGTGCCAGCAGCCCGGACAGCGCCGAGCAGTTCTTC. Translated, it gives CASSPDSAEQFF. The chain links TRBV7-9 to TRBJ2-1, with D perhaps matching TRBD1 (6 bases). Germline CDR1 and CDR2: SEHNR and FQNEAQ (reference sequence). CDR3 length: 12 amino acids. Trimming cost V 5 bases and J 10 bases, with 12 bases left between them.

The genes are TRBV9 and TRBJ2-7, with 7 positions matching TRBD2. Losses at the gene ends were 3 bases for V and 6 bases for J; bases not matched to a gene: 15. This CDR3 contains 16 residues. Germline lookup yields CDR1 SGDLS and CDR2 YYNGEE. CDR3 amino acids: CASSADFRAGRREQYF. In DNA, the CDR3 is TGTGCCAGCAGCGCCGATTTTCGAGCGGGGCGGCGCGAGCAGTACTTC.